The present T cell receptor beta chain was sequenced within a study of T cells after yellow fever vaccination (dated by TCRdb to the late 2010s). Turning to the overall study: The SMART-Seq v4 Ultra Low Input RNA kit was used to prepare libraries from fractions with low cell numbers. To follow T-cell clones before and after primary and booster YFV17D yellow fever vaccination, bulk TCR alpha and beta repertoires were sequenced over time. Blood was drawn at multiple timepoints before and after primary and secondary immunization, with bulk PBMC replicates and cell subsets isolated. Two healthy male donors, one aged 18 to 29 and one aged 30 to 39 years, were included in the cohort. The paper's findings and limits, for the study overall: Only a couple of donors were included in the study, so the extent to which the findings can be generalized is limited. Compared with the primary T-cell response, the secondary T-cell response was faster but weaker, reaching its peak on day 5 rather than on day 15. After the booster, most clones that had expanded after primary vaccination were detected again (approximately 95% of CD4 and more than 80% of CD8), suggesting broad maintenance of memory. A small fraction of clonotypes showed up in both the CD4 and CD8 compartments, probably as a result of convergent recombination. Because abundant contaminating clonotypes from the bulk population could be contained in FACS-sorted repertoires, computational filtering was required.

CDR1 is given as MNHEY and CDR2 as SVGAGI, both from the germline V gene. V drops 3 bases and J drops 5 bases, leaving 9 bases in between. From the cysteine through the phenylalanine, the CDR3 covers 13 amino acids. Only CDR3 DNA remains: 39 bases, in frame from the first base. The sample's treatment or condition, from its label and the paper: live attenuated yellow fever vaccine strain. A standard Ficoll-Paque protocol was used to isolate PBMCs from peripheral blood. CD4 and CD8 T-cell fractions were isolated with Dynabeads CD4 and CD8 positive selection kits. TriZol was used to extract RNA from bulk PBMCs, CD4 and CD8 fractions, and dextramer-positive and dextramer-negative fractions. As regards this clonotype: The antigen it binds to is not known. One base away there is no much larger clone; base qualities are not given.

Synthesis of TCR cDNA relied on 5'RACE template switching, a step that introduced a universal primer site along with unique molecular identifiers. cDNA synthesis was primed from both the TCR alpha and TCR beta constant segments. Libraries were amplified in two PCR steps, with sample barcodes and sequencing adapters added in the second step. Sequencing of the libraries was done on either Illumina HiSeq 2500 (2x100 bp) or NovaSeq (2x150 bp). Turning to the authors' computational methods: Demultiplexing of reads and collapsing into UMI consensus sequences were performed with MIGEC, and V(D)J alignment was carried out with MiXCR. Clonotypes responding to the vaccine were identified with edgeR on replicate PBMC samples, with the criteria of FDR below 0.01 and a log2 fold change above 5 up to day 15. Bulk clonotypes were assigned CD4 or CD8 identity according to which sequenced CD4 or CD8 repertoire held them at higher abundance. The public reads were quality trimmed at Q25 with fastp and then assembled into clones with MiXCR by TCRdb, keeping productive beta chains. Rows merge per CDR3 protein into single entries with the most common DNA and genes. It is TCRdb's table, rather than the study itself, that gives the V and J calls and clone size. Within this sample are 78,000 or so distinct CDR3 sequences, with about 7.2% of them counted one time only. Clones ranked in the top ten supply 25% to 35% of the sample.

The sequence came from a man younger than 35 who received the YFV17D yellow fever vaccine. This chain is built from TRBV6-5 and TRBJ2-3; no D segment can be confidently identified. The sequences come from CD8+ T cells sorted from PBMCs, collected 9 to 11 days after the first yellow fever vaccination. The nucleotides read TGTGCCAGCAGTTATTCAGTTGTAGATACGCAGTATTTT. Its protein product is CASSYSVVDTQYF.